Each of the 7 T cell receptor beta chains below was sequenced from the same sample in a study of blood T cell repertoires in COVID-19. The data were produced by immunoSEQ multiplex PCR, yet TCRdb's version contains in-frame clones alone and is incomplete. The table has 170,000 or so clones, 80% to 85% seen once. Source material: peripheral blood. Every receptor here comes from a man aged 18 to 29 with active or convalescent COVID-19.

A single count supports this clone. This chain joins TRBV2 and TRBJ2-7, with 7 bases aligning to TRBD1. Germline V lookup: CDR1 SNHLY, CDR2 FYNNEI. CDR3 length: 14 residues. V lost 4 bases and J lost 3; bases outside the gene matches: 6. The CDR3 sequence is CASSAIGQDYEQYF. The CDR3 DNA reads TGTGCCAGCAGTGCAATAGGACAGGACTACGAGCAGTACTTC.

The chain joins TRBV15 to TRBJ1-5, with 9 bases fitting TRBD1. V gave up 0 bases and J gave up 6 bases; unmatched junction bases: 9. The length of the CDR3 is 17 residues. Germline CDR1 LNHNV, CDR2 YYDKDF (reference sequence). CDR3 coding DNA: TGTGCCACCAGCAGAGATGACGCACAGGGGGCCGGTCAGCCCCAGCATTTT. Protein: CATSRDDAQGAGQPQHF.

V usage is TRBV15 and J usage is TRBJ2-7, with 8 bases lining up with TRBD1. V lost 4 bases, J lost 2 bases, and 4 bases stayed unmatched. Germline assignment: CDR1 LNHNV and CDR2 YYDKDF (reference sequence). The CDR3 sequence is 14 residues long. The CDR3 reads CATSIGQGTYEQYF. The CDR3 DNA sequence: TGTGCCACCAGCATAGGACAGGGAACCTACGAGCAGTACTTC.

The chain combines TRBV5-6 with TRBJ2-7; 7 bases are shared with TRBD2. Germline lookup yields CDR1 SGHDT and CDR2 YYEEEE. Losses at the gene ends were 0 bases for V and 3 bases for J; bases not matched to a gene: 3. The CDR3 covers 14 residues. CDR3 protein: CASSLAGGVYEQYF. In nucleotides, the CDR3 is TGTGCCAGCAGCTTGGCGGGGGGTGTCTACGAGCAGTACTTC.

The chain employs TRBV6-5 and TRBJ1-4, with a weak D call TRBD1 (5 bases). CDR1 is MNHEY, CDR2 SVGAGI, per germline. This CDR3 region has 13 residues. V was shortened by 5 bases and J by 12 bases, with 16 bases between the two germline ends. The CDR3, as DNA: TGTGCCAGCAGTCCCTCGGCAGGGAGGGAACTGTTTTTT. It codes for CASSPSAGRELFF.

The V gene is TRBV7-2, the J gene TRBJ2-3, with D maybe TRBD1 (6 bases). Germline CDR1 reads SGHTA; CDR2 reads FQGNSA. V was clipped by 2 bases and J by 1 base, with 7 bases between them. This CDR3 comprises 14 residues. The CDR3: CASSLRQGTDTQYF. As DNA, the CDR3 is TGTGCCAGCAGCTTAAGACAGGGCACAGATACGCAGTATTTT.

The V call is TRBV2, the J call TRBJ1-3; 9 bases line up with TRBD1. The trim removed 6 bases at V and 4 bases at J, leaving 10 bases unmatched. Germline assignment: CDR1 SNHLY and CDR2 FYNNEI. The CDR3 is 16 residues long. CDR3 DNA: TGTGCCAGCAGCTGGGACAGGGCAACGGCGGGAAACACCATATATTTT. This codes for CASSWDRATAGNTIYF.